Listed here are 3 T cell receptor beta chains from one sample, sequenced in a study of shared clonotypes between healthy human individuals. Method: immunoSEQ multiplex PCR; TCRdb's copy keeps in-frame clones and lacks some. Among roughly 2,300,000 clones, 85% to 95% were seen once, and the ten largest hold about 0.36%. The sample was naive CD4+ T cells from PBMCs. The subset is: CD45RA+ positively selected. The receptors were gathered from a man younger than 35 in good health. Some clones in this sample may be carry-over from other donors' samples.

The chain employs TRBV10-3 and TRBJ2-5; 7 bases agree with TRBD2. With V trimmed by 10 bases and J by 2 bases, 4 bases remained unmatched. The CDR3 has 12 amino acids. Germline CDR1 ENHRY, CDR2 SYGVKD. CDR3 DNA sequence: TGTGCCACCGGGCGGGGGCAAGAGACCCAGTACTTC. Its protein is CATGRGQETQYF.

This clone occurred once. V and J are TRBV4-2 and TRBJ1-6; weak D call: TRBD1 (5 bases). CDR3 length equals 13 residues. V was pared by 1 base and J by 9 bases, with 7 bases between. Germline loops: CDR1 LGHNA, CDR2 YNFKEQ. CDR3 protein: CASSQGRGSPLHF. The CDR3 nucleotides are TGTGCCAGCAGCCAAGGAAGGGGTTCACCCCTCCACTTT.

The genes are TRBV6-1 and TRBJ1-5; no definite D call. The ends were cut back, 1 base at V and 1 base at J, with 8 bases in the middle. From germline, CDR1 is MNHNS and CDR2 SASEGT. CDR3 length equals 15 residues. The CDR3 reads CASSEGPDSNQPQHF. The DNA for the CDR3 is TGTGCCAGCAGTGAAGGTCCCGACAGCAATCAGCCCCAGCATTTT.